This T cell receptor beta chain was observed in a study of CD8 T cells in ankylosing spondylitis listed by TCRdb under 2017. With respect to the entire study: T cell receptor beta repertoires were profiled in healthy donors and ankylosing spondylitis patients so that disease-linked TCR variants could be found. The full study cohort was made up of about 24 ankylosing spondylitis patients and more than 90 healthy donors. Samples of peripheral blood were taken, and for ankylosing spondylitis patients, synovial fluid was collected as well. On the study overall, not on this receptor specifically: The disease-linked clones were reported as significantly enriched in matched synovial fluid samples from ankylosing spondylitis patients. A TCR beta motif made up of several highly homologous amino acid variants appeared to be characteristic of blood from ankylosing spondylitis patients. Some motif variants had previously been reported in the synovial fluid and blood of reactive arthritis patients, which suggests shared mechanisms of disease initiation. In peripheral blood, the disease-linked clones were found at relatively low frequencies and had a CD8+ phenotype.

CDR1 and CDR2 are read off the germline V gene as SGHTA and FQGNSA. The CDR3 contains 14 residues, cysteine and phenylalanine counted. Here the CDR3 DNA is all that survives: 42 bases in frame from base 1. V is pared back by 2 bases and J by 9 bases, with 15 bases lying between the germline termini. The listed sequencing device is Illumina HiSeq 2500. TCR beta libraries were prepared by quantitative 5'-RACE with molecular barcodes. The study's own analysis went as follows. Disease-linked TCR variants were identified with a new computational method built on a probabilistic model of VDJ rearrangement. The raw public data were reprocessed by TCRdb itself: fastp quality trimming at Q25, MiXCR clonotype calling, in-frame beta chains only. Every entry covers one CDR3 protein and lists the most common genes and DNA from its rows. The V and J calls and clone size are TCRdb's, not the authors'. In this sample the table shows hundreds of thousands of distinct CDR3 sequences, roughly 10% of which occur a single time. Roughly 0.51% of the sample lies in the top ten.

Worth noting for this clonotype: Its recognized antigen is unknown. Base qualities are not recorded, but no much larger clone differs from it by a single base.

The chain employs TRBV7-2 and TRBJ2-3, with the D gene tentatively TRBD1 or TRBD2, based on 5 matching bases in each. The clonotype was recovered from a male donor with ankylosing spondylitis. The sequencing sample was made of blood, either unsorted or a sorted T cell fraction (not recorded which). In nucleotide form, the sequence is TGTGCCAGCAGCTTATCTCGGGGCCCCGGGACGCAGTATTTT. The translation is CASSLSRGPGTQYF.